A single sample gave rise to the 19 T cell receptor beta chains below, sequenced in a study of T-cell memory formation after mild COVID-19. TCRdb re-called the 5' RACE reads through MiXCR, storing one row per CDR3 protein. This sample has 100,000 to 150,000 distinct CDR3 sequences, with approximately 15% found just once. Sequencing was performed on PBMCs or a T cell subset sorted from them (not recorded which). These receptors were taken from an adult woman who had mild COVID-19 (a few samples of this study predate the infection). Cell type and time point are not known.

The chain combines TRBV20-1 with TRBJ2-1; TRBD2 might be the D (6 bases). There are 14 residues in the CDR3. V was cut by 6 bases and J by 9 bases, with 21 bases left in between. Germline CDR1 reads DFQATT; CDR2 reads SNEGSKA (reference sequence). The CDR3 spells CSAATPSGVSEQFF. CDR3 nucleotide sequence: TGCAGTGCCGCCACTCCGTCGGGAGTGTCTGAGCAGTTCTTC.

V is TRBV7-9 and J is TRBJ1-1; a possible D gene is TRBD1 (5 bases). V lost 0 bases and J lost 8, with 16 bases in between. The CDR3 loop spans 15 amino acids. Germline V gene data show CDR1 as SEHNR and CDR2 as FQNEAQ (reference sequence). CDR3 protein: CASSLALQVSSEAFF. In DNA form, the CDR3 reads TGTGCCAGCAGCTTAGCATTACAGGTGTCGTCCGAAGCTTTCTTT.

The genes are TRBV27 and TRBJ1-5; perhaps TRBD1 as D (6 bases). Germline CDR1 reads MNHEY; CDR2 reads SMNVEV (reference sequence). The CDR3 extends over 16 amino acids. Trimming removed 5 bases at V and 6 bases at J, with 20 bases between. This chain's CDR3 is CASSPSVTGGTQPQHF. CDR3 sequence (DNA): TGTGCCAGCAGTCCCTCTGTGACGGGGGGCACTCAGCCCCAGCATTTT.

The rearrangement links TRBV4-1 to TRBJ2-7; 12 nucleotides match TRBD2. V was clipped by 1 base and J by 4 bases; unmatched bases: 2. Germline CDR1 MGHRA, CDR2 YSYEKL. This CDR3 has 15 amino acids. CDR3 sequence: CASSQVTSGGYEQYF. The CDR3 DNA is TGCGCCAGCAGCCAAGTGACTAGCGGGGGTTACGAGCAGTACTTC.

This clonotype came up a few times. The V gene is TRBV12-3 or TRBV12-4, the J gene TRBJ2-5; TRBD1 agrees at 10 bases. J lost 5 bases, V lost 5 bases, and 5 bases had no gene match. The CDR3 covers 14 residues. CDR3 bases: TGTGCCAGCAGTAGACAGGGGGCGAAGGAGACCCAGTACTTC. This encodes CASSRQGAKETQYF.

The chain links TRBV3-1 to TRBJ1-2, with 8 bases identical to TRBD1. J gave up 2 bases and V 8 bases, and 7 bases lay outside the gene matches. The CDR3 totals 14 residues. Germline V gene sequence: CDR1 LGHDT, CDR2 YNNKEL (reference sequence). In nucleotides, the CDR3 is TGTGCCAGCCCTGGACAGGGCTTAAACTATGGCTACACCTTC. It yields the protein CASPGQGLNYGYTF.

This clonotype was counted only a few times. V and J are TRBV20-1 and TRBJ2-1, with D possibly TRBD2 on 6 matching bases. CDR3 length: 14 amino acids. In germline, CDR1 is DFQATT, CDR2 SNEGSKA (reference sequence). Trimming took off 0 bases at V and 4 bases at J, with 10 bases between the two ends. CDR3 sequence: CSARDSTSYNEQFF. The CDR3 bases are TGCAGTGCTAGAGATTCGACTAGTTACAATGAGCAGTTCTTC.

This clonotype was detected only a few times. The V call is TRBV7-2, the J call TRBJ2-7, with 10 bases fitting TRBD1. Germline trimming cut 3 bases from V and 5 bases from J; bases unmatched to any gene: 7. Per germline, CDR1 SGHTA and CDR2 FQGNSA. CDR3 length: 15 amino acids. CDR3 DNA: TGTGCCAGCAGCTTTCCCGGGACAGGGGCACACGAGCAGTACTTC. This sequence encodes CASSFPGTGAHEQYF.

The V call is TRBV7-9, the J call TRBJ2-5, with TRBD1 matching over 8 bases. The CDR3 runs 17 residues. Germline loops: CDR1 SEHNR, CDR2 FQNEAQ (reference sequence). The V segment lost 0 bases and the J segment 2 bases; nucleotides outside the gene matches: 8. This CDR3 reads CASSLALSDRDQETQYF. CDR3 bases: TGTGCCAGCAGCTTAGCCTTGTCGGACAGGGATCAAGAGACCCAGTACTTC. Filled out from reference TRBV7-9 and TRBJ2-5, the complete variable domain reads DTGVSQNPRHKITKRGQNVTFRCDPISEHNRLYWYRQTLGQGPEFLTYFQNEAQLEKSRLLSDRFSAERPKGSFSTLEIQRTEQGDSAMYLCASSLALSDRDQETQYFGPGTRLLVL.

This clonotype occurred a few times. The rearrangement links TRBV12-3 or TRBV12-4 to TRBJ2-6; D is uncertain. CDR3 length equals 16 residues. Between the trimmed V and J ends, which lost 3 bases and 0 bases, there was a span of 9 bases. CDR3 sequence: CASSFSESSGANVLTF. CDR3 bases: TGTGCCAGCAGTTTTTCGGAGAGCTCTGGGGCCAACGTCCTGACTTTC.

The chain employs TRBV5-1 and TRBJ1-2; 10 bases match TRBD1. The length of the CDR3 is 17 residues. V lost 1 base to trimming and J lost 6 bases; unmatched junction nucleotides: 12. CDR1 is SGHRS and CDR2 is YFSETQ in the germline V gene. DNA of the CDR3: TGCGCCAGCAGCTTGAACCCTTCGGCGACAGGGGGCAATGGCTACACCTTC. This sequence encodes CASSLNPSATGGNGYTF.

This clonotype was seen a handful of times. The chain is built from TRBV24-1 and TRBJ1-1; D gene uncertain. Germline assignment: CDR1 KGHDR and CDR2 SFDVKD. The CDR3 is 13 amino acids. The V gene lost 4 bases and the J gene lost 8 bases, with 13 bases spanning the gap. DNA for the CDR3: TGTGCCACCAGTGACCTAGAGCGAGGCGAAGCTTTCTTT. It encodes CATSDLERGEAFF.

The chain employs TRBV6-5 and TRBJ2-1; maybe TRBD1 (6 bases). CDR3 length: 17 amino acids. Deletions cut 2 bases from V and 0 bases from J, with 14 bases between. CDR1 and CDR2 (germline): MNHEY, SVGAGI. The CDR3 reads CASSYGGTDGSYNEQFF. The CDR3 DNA sequence: TGTGCCAGCAGTTACGGGGGCACCGATGGCTCCTACAATGAGCAGTTCTTC.

This clonotype was picked up a small number of times. J is TRBJ1-2 and V is TRBV29-1; D gene uncertain. Germline V gene data show CDR1 as SQVTM and CDR2 as ANQGSEA. Trimming removed 4 bases from V and 0 bases from J, with 9 bases in between. The CDR3 loop spans 13 amino acids. The CDR3 nucleotides are TGCAGCGTTGGGGAACCCCCTAACTATGGCTACACCTTC. The encoded protein is CSVGEPPNYGYTF.

The chain is built from TRBV5-1 and TRBJ2-3, with 10 bases aligning to TRBD2. The CDR3 consists of 15 residues. With 0 bases clipped from V and 6 bases from J, the junction kept 4 bases outside the gene matches. CDR1 and CDR2 from the germline V gene are SGHRS and YFSETQ. Here the CDR3 DNA reads TGCGCCAGCAGCTTGGAGGTTAGCGGGAGGGATACGCAGTATTTT. Translating gives CASSLEVSGRDTQYF.

In this sample, this clonotype turned up a few times. The chain is built from TRBV4-2 and TRBJ1-2; D call uncertain. Deletions cut 4 bases from V and 0 bases from J, with 15 bases between. The CDR3 runs 16 residues. Germline V gene lookup returns CDR1 LGHNA and CDR2 YNFKEQ. CDR3 protein: CASSPAVGSSNYGYTF. The CDR3 region has the DNA TGTGCCAGCAGCCCAGCCGTCGGGTCCTCTAACTATGGCTACACCTTC.

Ten or more counts support this clonotype. The chain employs TRBV12-3 or TRBV12-4 and TRBJ2-2; possibly TRBD1 for D (6 bases). With 3 bases removed from V and 1 base from J, the gap between germline ends came to 9 bases. The CDR3 length is 15 residues. CDR3 in amino acids: CASSLTTGNTGELFF. The DNA for the CDR3 is TGTGCCAGCAGTTTGACGACAGGGAACACCGGGGAGCTGTTTTTT.

The chain combines TRBV12-3 or TRBV12-4 with TRBJ1-6; 9 nucleotides line up with TRBD1. The CDR3 contains 15 residues. V was clipped by 4 bases and J by 10 bases; unmatched bases: 8. The CDR3 sequence: CASSSGQGIGSPLHF. In nucleotides, the CDR3 is TGTGCCAGCAGTTCCGGACAGGGGATTGGGTCACCCCTCCACTTT.

Only a few counts were recorded for this clonotype. V usage is TRBV5-1 and J usage is TRBJ2-1, with 7 nucleotides matching TRBD1. Germline V CDR1 and CDR2: SGHRS, YFSETQ. The CDR3 totals 15 residues. With V trimmed by 0 bases and J by 6 bases, 6 bases remained unmatched. The CDR3 coding sequence is TGCGCCAGCAGCTTGGGACAGGGCACTGGCAATGAGCAGTTCTTC. It yields the protein CASSLGQGTGNEQFF.